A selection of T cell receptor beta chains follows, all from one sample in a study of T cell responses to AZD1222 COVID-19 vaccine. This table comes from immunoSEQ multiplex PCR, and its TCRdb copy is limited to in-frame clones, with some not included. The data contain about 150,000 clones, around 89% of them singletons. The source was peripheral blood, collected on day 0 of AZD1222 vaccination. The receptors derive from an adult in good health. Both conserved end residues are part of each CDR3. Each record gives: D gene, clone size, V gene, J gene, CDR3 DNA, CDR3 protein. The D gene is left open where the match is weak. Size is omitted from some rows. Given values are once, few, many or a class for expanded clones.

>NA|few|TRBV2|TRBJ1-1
TGTGCCAGCAGTGAAGGAGGGGATACTGAAGCTTTCTTT
CASSEGGDTEAFF
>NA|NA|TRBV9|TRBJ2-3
TGTGCCAGCAGCCCCAGACTAGTAGGTGGTGAAGATACGCAGTATTTT
CASSPRLVGGEDTQYF
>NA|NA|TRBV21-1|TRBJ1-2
TGTGCCGGGGGTGAAAGAACCAGGACGCGAGGCTACACCTTC
CAGGERTRTRGYTF
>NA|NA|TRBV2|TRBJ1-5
TGTGCCAGCACTCGACAGGACCTCAATCAGCCCCAGCATTTT
CASTRQDLNQPQHF
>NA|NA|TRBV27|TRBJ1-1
TGTGCCAGCAGTTCCCTGATGAACACTGAAGCTTTCTTT
CASSSLMNTEAFF
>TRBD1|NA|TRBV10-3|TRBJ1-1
TGTGCCATCACCGGGACAGGTAACACTGAAGCTTTCTTT
CAITGTGNTEAFF
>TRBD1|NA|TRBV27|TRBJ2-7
TGTGCCACCTCCCCGGGACAGGGGATATTGCAGTACTTC
CATSPGQGILQYF
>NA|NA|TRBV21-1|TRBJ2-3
TGTGCCAGCAGCATCAGGGTCCGCGGGGATACGCAGTATTTT
CASSIRVRGDTQYF
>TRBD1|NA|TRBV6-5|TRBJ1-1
TGTGCCAGCAGTACACAGGGGGCACGCACTGAAGCTTTCTTT
CASSTQGARTEAFF
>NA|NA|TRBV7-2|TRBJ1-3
TGTGCCAGCAGTTCTCAGGCGAGCTCTGGAAACACCATATATTTT
CASSSQASSGNTIYF
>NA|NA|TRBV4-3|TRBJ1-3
TGCGCCAGCAGCCAAGATGGGGATCGGGTTGGAAACACCATATATTTT
CASSQDGDRVGNTIYF
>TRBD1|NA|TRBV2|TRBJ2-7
TGTGCCAGAGGGACAGTTGTGTACGGAGAGCAGTACTTC
CARGTVVYGEQYF
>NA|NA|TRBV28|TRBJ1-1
TGTGCCAGCAGTATCGGACACCCGAACACTGAAGCTTTCTTT
CASSIGHPNTEAFF
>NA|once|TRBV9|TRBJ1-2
TGTGCCAGCAGCCCGCAGACTAACTATGGCTACACCTTC
CASSPQTNYGYTF
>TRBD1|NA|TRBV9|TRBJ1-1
TGTGCCAGCAGCGCATCGGGGGGGACAGGGTGGACTGAAGCTTTCTTT
CASSASGGTGWTEAFF
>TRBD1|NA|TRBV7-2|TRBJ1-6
TGTGCCAGCAGCTCCCAGGGGGCGTATAATTCACCCCTCCACTTT
CASSSQGAYNSPLHF
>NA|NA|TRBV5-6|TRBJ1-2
TGTGCCAGCAGCCTTATACAGGACGATGGCTACACCTTC
CASSLIQDDGYTF
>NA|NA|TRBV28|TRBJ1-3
TGTGCCAGCAGTTTCGAGCCCCCTTGGGTGGCTGGAAACACCATATATTTT
CASSFEPPWVAGNTIYF
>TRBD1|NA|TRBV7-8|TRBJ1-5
TGTGCCAGCAGCCCGGACAGGCCCGGTTTTAATCAGCCCCAGCATTTT
CASSPDRPGFNQPQHF
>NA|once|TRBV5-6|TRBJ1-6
TGTGCCAGCAGCTCCGACAGCCTCAATTCACCCCTCCACTTT
CASSSDSLNSPLHF
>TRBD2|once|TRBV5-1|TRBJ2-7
TGCGCCAGCAGCCCGACTAGCGAAGGCTACGAGCAGTACTTC
CASSPTSEGYEQYF
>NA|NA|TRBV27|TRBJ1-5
TGTGCCAGCAGTTTAATGGGGGCGAGCAATCAGCCCCAGCATTTT
CASSLMGASNQPQHF
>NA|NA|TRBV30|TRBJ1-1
TGTGCCTGGGGTATAGTTGGCCCTGAAGCTTTCTTT
CAWGIVGPEAFF
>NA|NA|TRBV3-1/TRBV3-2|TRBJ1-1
TGTGCCAGCAGCCAAGACAGGGCGGTAGCTTTCTTT
CASSQDRAVAFF
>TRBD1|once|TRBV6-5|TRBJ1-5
TGTGCCAGCAGTCAGGACAGGGGCAATCAGCCCCAGCATTTT
CASSQDRGNQPQHF
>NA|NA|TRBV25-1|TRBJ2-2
TGTGCCAGCTCACCCCTACGGGACACCGGGGAGCTGTTTTTT
CASSPLRDTGELFF
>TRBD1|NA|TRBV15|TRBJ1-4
TGTGCCACCAGCCGGGACAGGGGGCGTACTTCCGAAAAACTGTTTTTT
CATSRDRGRTSEKLFF